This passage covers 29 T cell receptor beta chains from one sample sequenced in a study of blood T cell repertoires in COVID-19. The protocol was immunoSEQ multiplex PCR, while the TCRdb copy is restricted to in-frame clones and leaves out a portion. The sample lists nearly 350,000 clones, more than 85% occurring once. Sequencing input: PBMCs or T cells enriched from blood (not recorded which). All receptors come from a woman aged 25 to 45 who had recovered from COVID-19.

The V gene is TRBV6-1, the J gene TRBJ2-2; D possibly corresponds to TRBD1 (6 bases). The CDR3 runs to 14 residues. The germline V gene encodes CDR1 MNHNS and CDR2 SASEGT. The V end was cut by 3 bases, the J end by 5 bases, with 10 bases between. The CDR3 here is CASSEGARTGELFF. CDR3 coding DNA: TGTGCCAGCAGTGAGGGGGCGCGGACCGGGGAGCTGTTTTTT.

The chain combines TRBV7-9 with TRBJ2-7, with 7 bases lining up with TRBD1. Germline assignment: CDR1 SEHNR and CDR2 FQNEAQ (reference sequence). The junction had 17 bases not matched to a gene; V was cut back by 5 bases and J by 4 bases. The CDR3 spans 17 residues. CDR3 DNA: TGTGCCAGCAGCCCAGGGGACAGACCCAGAAACGGATACGAGCAGTACTTC. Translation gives CASSPGDRPRNGYEQYF.

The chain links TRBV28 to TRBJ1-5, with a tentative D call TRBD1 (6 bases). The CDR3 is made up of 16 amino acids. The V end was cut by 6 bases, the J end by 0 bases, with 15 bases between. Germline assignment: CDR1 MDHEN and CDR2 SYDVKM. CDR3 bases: TGTGCCAGCAGCCCCGCAGGGGCAGATAGCAATCAGCCCCAGCATTTT. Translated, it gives CASSPAGADSNQPQHF.

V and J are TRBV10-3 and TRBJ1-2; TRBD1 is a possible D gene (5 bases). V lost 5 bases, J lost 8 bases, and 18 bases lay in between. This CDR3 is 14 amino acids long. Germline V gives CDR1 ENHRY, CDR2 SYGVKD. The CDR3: CAISTGTSGGGYTF. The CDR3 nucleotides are TGTGCCATCAGTACCGGGACCTCCGGGGGAGGCTACACCTTC.

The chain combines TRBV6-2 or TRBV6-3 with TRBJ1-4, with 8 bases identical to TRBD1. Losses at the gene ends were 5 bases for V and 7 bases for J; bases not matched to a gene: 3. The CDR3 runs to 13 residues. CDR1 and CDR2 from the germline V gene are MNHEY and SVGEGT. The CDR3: CASSTGTGEKLFF. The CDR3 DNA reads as TGTGCCAGCAGTACCGGGACAGGTGAAAAACTGTTTTTT.

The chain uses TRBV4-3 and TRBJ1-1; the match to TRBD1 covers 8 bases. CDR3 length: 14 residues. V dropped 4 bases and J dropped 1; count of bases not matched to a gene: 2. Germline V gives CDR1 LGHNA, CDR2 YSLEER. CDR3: CASSLDRANTEAFF. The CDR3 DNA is TGCGCCAGCAGCCTGGACAGGGCGAACACTGAAGCTTTCTTT.

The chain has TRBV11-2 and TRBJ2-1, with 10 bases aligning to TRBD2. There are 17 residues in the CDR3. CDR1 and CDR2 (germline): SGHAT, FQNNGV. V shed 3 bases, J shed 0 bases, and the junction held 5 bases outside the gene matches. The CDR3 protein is CASSLEASGGSYNEQFF. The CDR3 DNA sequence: TGTGCCAGCAGCTTGGAGGCTAGCGGGGGCTCCTACAATGAGCAGTTCTTC.

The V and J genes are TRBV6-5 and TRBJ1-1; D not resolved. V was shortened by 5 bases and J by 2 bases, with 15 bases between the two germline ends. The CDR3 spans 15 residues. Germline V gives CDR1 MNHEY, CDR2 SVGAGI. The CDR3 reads CASSNNAQRNTEAFF. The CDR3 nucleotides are TGTGCCAGCAGTAACAACGCACAGAGAAACACTGAAGCTTTCTTT.

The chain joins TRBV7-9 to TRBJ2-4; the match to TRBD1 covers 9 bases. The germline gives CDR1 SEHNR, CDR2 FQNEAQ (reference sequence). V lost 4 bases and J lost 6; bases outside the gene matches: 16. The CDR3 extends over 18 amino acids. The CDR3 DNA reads TGTGCCAGCAGCTCCCTAGTTCGGGACAGGGAGACCGTAAACATTCAGTACTTC. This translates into CASSSLVRDRETVNIQYF.

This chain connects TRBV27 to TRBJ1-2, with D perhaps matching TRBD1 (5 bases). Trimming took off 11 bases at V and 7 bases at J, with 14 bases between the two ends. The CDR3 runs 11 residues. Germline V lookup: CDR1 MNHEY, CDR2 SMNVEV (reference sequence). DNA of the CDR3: TGTGCCGCCGTGGGGGGAGGTGGCTACACCTTC. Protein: CAAVGGGGYTF.

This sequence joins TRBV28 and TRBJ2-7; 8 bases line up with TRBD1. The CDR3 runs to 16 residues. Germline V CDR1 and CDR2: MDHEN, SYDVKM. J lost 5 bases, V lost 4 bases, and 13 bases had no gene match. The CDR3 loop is CASSSPLRQGIDEQYF. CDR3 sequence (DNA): TGTGCCAGCAGTTCCCCACTGCGACAGGGGATCGACGAGCAGTACTTC.

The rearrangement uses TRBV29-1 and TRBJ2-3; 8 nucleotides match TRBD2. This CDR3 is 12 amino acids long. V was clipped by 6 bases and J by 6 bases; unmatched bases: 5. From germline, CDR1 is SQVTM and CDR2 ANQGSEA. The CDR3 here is CSVGLVSDTQYF. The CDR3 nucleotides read TGCAGCGTGGGACTAGTCTCGGATACGCAGTATTTT.

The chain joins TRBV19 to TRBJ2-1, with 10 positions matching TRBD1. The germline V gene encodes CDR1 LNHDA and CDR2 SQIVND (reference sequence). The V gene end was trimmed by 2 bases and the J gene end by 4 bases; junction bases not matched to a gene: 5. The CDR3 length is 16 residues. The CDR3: CASSITAGQGYNEQFF. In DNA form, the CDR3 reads TGTGCCAGTAGTATAACGGCGGGACAGGGGTACAATGAGCAGTTCTTC.

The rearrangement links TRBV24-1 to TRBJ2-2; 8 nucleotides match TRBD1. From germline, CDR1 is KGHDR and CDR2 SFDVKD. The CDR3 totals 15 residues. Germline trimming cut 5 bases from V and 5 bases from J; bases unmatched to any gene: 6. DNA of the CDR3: TGTGCCACCAGTGCCGCAGGGGGCGCGACCGGGGAGCTGTTTTTT. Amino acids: CATSAAGGATGELFF.

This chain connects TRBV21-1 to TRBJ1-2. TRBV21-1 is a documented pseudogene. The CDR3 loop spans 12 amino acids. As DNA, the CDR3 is TGTGCCAGCCCCCCTGGTAGCTATGGCTACACCTTC. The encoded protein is CASPPGSYGYTF.

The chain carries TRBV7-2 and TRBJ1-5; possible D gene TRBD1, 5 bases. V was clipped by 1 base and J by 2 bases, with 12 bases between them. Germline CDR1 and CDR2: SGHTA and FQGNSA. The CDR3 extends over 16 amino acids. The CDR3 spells CASSLVGRNGNQPQHF. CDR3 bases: TGTGCCAGCAGCTTAGTGGGGCGGAATGGCAATCAGCCCCAGCATTTT.

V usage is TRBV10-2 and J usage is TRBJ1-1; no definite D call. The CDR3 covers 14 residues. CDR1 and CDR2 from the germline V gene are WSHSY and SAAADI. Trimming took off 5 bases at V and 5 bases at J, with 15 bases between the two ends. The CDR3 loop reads CASSRSGGRTEAFF. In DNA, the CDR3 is TGCGCCAGCAGTCGAAGTGGAGGGAGGACTGAAGCTTTCTTT.

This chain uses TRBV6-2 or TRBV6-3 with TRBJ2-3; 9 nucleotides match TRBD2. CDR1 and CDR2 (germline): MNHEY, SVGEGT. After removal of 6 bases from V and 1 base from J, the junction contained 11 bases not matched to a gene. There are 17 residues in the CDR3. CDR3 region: CASSSTAGGPGTDTQYF. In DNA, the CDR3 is TGTGCCAGCAGCTCGACGGCGGGGGGGCCTGGCACAGATACGCAGTATTTT.

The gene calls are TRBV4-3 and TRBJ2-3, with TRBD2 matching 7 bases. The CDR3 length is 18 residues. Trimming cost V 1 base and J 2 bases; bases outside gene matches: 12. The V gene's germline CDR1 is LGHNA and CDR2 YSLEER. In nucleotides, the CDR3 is TGCGCCAGCAGCCAAGGTATGAAAGCGGGAATGAACACAGATACGCAGTATTTT. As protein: CASSQGMKAGMNTDTQYF.

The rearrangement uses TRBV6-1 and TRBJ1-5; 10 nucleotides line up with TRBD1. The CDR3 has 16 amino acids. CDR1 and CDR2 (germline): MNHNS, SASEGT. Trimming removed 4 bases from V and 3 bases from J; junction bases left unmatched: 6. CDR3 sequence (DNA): TGTGCCAGCAGTGCACCGGGACAGGGGCTCAATCAGCCCCAGCATTTT. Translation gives CASSAPGQGLNQPQHF.

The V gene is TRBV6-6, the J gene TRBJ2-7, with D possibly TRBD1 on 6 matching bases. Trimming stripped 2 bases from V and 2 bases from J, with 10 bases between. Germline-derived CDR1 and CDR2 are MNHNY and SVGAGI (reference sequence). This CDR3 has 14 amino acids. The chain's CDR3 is CASSYLRGTYEQYF. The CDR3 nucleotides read TGTGCCAGCAGTTACCTCAGGGGAACCTACGAGCAGTACTTC.

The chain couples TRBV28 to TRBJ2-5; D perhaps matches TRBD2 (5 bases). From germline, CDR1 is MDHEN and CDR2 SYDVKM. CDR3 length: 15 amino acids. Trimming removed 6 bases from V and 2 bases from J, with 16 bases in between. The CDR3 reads CASRTLRELQETQYF. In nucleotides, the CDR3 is TGTGCCAGCAGGACGCTGAGGGAACTACAAGAGACCCAGTACTTC.

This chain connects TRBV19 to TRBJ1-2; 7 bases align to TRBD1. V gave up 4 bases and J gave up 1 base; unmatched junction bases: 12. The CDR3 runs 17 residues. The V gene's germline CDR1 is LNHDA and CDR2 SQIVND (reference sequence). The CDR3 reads CASSTGPGTELNYGYTF. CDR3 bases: TGTGCCAGTAGTACTGGCCCGGGGACAGAACTTAACTATGGCTACACCTTC.

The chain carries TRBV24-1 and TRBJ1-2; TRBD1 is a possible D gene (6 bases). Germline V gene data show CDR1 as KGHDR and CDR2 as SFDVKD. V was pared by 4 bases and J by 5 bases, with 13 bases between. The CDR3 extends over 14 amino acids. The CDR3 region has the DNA TGTGCCACCAGTGAAAACAGGGTGGATTATGGCTACACCTTC. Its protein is CATSENRVDYGYTF.

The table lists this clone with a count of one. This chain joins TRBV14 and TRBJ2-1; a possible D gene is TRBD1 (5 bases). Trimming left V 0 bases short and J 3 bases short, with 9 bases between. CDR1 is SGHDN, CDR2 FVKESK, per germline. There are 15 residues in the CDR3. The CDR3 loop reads CASSQDQGFYNEQFF. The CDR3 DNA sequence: TGTGCCAGCAGCCAAGATCAGGGCTTCTACAATGAGCAGTTCTTC.

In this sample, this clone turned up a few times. The CDR3 coding sequence is TGTGCCAGGCGAGCCCGGGCCGGACAGGGGAAATACGCGAACACCGGGGAGCTGTTTTTT. It translates to CARRARAGQGKYANTGELFF. The chain employs TRBV19 and TRBJ2-2; 9 nucleotides align to TRBD1. The CDR3 consists of 20 residues. V trimming: 9 bases; J trimming: 0 bases; junction bases outside the gene matches: 20. Germline lookup yields CDR1 LNHDA and CDR2 SQIVND (reference sequence).

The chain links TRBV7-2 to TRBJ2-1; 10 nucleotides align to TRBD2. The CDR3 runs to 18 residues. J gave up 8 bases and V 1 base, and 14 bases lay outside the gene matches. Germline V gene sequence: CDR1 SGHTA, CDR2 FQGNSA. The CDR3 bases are TGTGCCAGCAGCTTAGGCAGGGAGCGGGGGGGCCTATTAGATGAGCAGTTCTTC. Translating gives CASSLGRERGGLLDEQFF.

CDR3 sequence reads: CASSYSIQGNNEQFF. The CDR3 nucleotides read TGTGCCAGCAGTTACTCGATTCAGGGGAACAATGAGCAGTTCTTC. V is TRBV6-5 and J is TRBJ2-1, with D maybe TRBD1 (6 bases). The CDR3 runs to 15 residues. CDR1 MNHEY and CDR2 SVGAGI come from the germline V gene. Trimming took 0 bases from V and 5 from J, leaving 11 bases between them.

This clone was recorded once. CDR3: CASSTPSSYEQYF. CDR3 bases: TGTGCCAGTAGTACACCGAGCTCCTACGAGCAGTACTTC. The genes are TRBV19 and TRBJ2-7, with D unresolved. Trimming left V 4 bases short and J 0 bases short, with 7 bases between. The germline CDR1 and CDR2 sequences are LNHDA and SQIVND (reference sequence). This CDR3 has 13 amino acids.